The T cell receptor (beta chain) under discussion was sequenced for a study of spatial heterogeneity in lung cancer (dated by TCRdb to between 2017 and 2020). For the study in its entirety: More beta-chain than alpha-chain transcripts were consistently detected, likely reflecting higher beta-chain transcript abundance. In the raw uncorrected reads, each unique combination of TCR and UMI appeared more than ten times on average. TCR alpha and beta repertoires were quantitatively compared across multiple tumor regions, matched nontumor lung and blood in non-small cell lung cancer. Nonsynonymous mutation counts, determined by whole-exome sequencing of tumor tissue, were related to features of the TCR repertoire. At surgery, both alpha and beta chains were TCR-sequenced in 200 to 250 tumor regions, some 64 matched nontumor lung samples and a few dozen PBMC samples.

Library construction relied on 5' RACE. Sequencer: NextSeq 500. In the TCR library protocol, a unique molecular identifier was attached to each TCR cDNA molecule so that PCR and sequencing errors could be corrected. The study's own analysis went as follows. TCR identification, UMI-based error correction and CDR3 extraction were all carried out with Decombinator tools. TCRs above a frequency of 2 per 1,000, corresponding to the top 1% of the tumor frequency distribution, were defined as expanded. Each repertoire was subsampled 100 times to 5,000 TCRs, after which Renyi diversity was computed with the R vegan package. CDR3 similarity networks were built from amino acid triplet string-kernel similarity, connecting CDR3s with pairwise similarity above 0.82. TCRdb trimmed public reads at Q25 via fastp, called clones via MiXCR and kept in-frame beta chains. Each record represents a unique CDR3 protein, reported with the most common genes and DNA among its rows. TCRdb, rather than the study authors, made the V and J calls. The sample profile shows more than 80,000 distinct CDR3 sequences; approximately 12% of them were found once. 35% to 45% of the sample lies in the top ten.

Study-wide findings and limitations: Confirming at a functional level the hypothesis that regional TCRs recognize regional mutations was considered to require additional single-cell paired TCR alpha and beta sequencing. Ubiquitous expanded tumor TCRs showed up in blood more often at tumor resection than at routine follow-up.

Relative to germline, V is missing 7 bases and J is missing 0 bases, with 11 bases of the junction outside any gene match. Measured from the cysteine to the phenylalanine, the CDR3 is 18 residues long. Here the CDR3 DNA is all that survives: 54 bases in frame from base 1. As encoded in the germline V gene, CDR1 is MDHEN while CDR2 is SYDVKM. What the time point label conveys for this sample: sample taken at primary tumor resection. TCR sequencing used whole RNA extracted from tumor and nontumor lung tissue, or from cryopreserved PBMC samples, without cell sorting. The donors were about 65 patients from the lung TRACERx cohort who had early-stage, untreated non-small cell lung cancer. Only patients for whom sufficient RNA was available from at least two tumor regions were selected for TCR sequencing. In the case of this clonotype: Its antigen specificity is not known. No quality values exist for individual bases; no much larger clone is one base distant.

The sequence came from a male donor with early-stage non-small cell lung cancer. Here the sequenced sample was PBMCs, taken at surgery. The chain is encoded by TRBV28 joined to TRBJ2-1; TRBD2 aligns with 11 central bases. The sequenced DNA: TGTGCCAGCAAAAGCCCACACACTAGCGGGGGCTCCTACAATGAGCAGTTCTTC. Its coded protein is CASKSPHTSGGSYNEQFF.